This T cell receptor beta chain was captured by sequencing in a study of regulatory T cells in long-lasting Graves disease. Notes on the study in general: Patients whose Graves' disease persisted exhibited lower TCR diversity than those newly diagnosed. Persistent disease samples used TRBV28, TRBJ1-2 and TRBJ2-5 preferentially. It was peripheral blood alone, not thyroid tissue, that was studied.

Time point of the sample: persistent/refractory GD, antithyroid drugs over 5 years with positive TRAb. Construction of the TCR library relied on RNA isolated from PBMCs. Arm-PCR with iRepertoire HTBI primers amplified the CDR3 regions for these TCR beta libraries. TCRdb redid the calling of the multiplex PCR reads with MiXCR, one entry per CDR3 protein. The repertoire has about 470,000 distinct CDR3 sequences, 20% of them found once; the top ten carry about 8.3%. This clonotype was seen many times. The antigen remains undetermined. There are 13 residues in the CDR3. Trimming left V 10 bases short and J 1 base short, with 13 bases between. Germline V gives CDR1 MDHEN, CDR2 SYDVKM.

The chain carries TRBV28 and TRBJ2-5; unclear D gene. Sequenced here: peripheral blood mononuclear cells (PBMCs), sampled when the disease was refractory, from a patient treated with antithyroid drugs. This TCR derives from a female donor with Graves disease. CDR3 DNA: TGTGCCATCATTCCCTCCGGCCAAGAGACCCAGTACTTC. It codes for CAIIPSGQETQYF.